The following is a T cell receptor (beta chain) sequence with its context. In the same sample, other DNA sequences code for this CDR3. The germline CDR1 and CDR2 sequences are SEHNR and FQNEAQ (reference sequence). V lost 1 base to trimming and J lost 0 bases, with 3 bases between them. This CDR3 has 13 amino acids. The sample comes from a study of T cell changes during pregnancy in multiple sclerosis. The repertoire was sequenced with immunoSEQ multiplex PCR; TCRdb's copy has only in-frame clones and lacks some. This table holds about 84,000 clones, approximately 94% found once. The sample in question was peripheral blood, obtained in the third trimester of pregnancy. This TCR came from a female donor with multiple sclerosis, enrolled in a pregnancy study. The gene calls are TRBV7-9 and TRBJ1-1; unclear D gene. In nucleotides, the CDR3 is TGTGCCAGCAGCTTAGATATGAACACTGAAGCTTTCTTT. It yields the protein CASSLDMNTEAFF. The full variable domain, its missing parts supplied by reference TRBV7-9 and TRBJ1-1, is DTGVSQNPRHKITKRGQNVTFRCDPISEHNRLYWYRQTLGQGPEFLTYFQNEAQLEKSRLLSDRFSAERPKGSFSTLEIQRTEQGDSAMYLCASSLDMNTEAFFGQGTRLTVV.